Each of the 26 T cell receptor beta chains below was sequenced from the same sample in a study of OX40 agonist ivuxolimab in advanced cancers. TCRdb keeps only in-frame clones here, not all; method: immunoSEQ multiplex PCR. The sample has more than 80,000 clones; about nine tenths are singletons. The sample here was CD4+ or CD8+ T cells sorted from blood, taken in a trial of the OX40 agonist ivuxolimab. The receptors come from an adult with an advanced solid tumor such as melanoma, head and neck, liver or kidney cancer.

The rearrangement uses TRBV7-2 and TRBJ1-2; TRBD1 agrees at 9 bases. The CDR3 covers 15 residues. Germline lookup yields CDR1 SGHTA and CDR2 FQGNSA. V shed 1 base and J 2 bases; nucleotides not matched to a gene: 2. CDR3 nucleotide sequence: TGTGCCAGCAGCTTAGAAACAGGGGGCAACTATGGCTACACCTTC. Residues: CASSLETGGNYGYTF.

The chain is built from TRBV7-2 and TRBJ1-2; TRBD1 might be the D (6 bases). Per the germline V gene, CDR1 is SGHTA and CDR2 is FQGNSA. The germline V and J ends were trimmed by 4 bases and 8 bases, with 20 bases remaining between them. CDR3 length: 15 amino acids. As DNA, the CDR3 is TGTGCCAGCAGCTACTCCTGGGGGGGGCAGGACGGCTACACCTTC. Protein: CASSYSWGGQDGYTF.

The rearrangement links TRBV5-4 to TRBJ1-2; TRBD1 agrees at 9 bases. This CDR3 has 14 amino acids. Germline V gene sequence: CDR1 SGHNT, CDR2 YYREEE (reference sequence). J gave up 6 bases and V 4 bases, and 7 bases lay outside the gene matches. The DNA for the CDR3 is TGTGCCAGCAGCCCCCGGGACAGGGTTCATGGCTACACCTTC. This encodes CASSPRDRVHGYTF.

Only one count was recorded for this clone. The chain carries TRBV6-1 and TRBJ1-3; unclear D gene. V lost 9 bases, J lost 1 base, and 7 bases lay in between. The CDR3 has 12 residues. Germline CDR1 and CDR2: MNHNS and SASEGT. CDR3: CASRESGNTIYF. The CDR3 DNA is TGTGCCAGTCGGGAGTCTGGAAACACCATATATTTT.

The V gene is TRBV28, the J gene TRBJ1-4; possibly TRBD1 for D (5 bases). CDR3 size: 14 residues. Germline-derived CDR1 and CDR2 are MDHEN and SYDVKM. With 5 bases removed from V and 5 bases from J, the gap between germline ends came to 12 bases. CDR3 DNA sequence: TGTGCCAGCAGTCCCCGACAGCTAAATGAAAAACTGTTTTTT. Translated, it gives CASSPRQLNEKLFF.

The CDR3, as DNA: TGTGCCAGCAGTTGGGGGCAGGAGGTCTATGGCTACACCTTC. Protein sequence: CASSWGQEVYGYTF. The rearrangement uses TRBV6-5 and TRBJ1-2; D possibly corresponds to TRBD1 (6 bases). CDR1 MNHEY and CDR2 SVGAGI come from the germline V gene. V lost 4 bases and J lost 4, with 13 bases in between. The CDR3 is made up of 14 amino acids.

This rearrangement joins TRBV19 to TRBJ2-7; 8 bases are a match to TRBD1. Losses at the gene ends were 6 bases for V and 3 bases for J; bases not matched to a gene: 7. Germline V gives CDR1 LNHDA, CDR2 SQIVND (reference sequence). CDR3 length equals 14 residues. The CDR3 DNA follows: TGTGCCAGTAGCCACGGACAGGGATACTACGAGCAGTACTTC. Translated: CASSHGQGYYEQYF.

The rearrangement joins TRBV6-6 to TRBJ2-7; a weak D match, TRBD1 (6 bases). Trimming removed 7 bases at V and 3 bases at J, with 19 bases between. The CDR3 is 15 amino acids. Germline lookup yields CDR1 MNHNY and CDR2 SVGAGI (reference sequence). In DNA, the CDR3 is TGTGCCAGCAATCCGGGCCGGACAGCTGACTACGAGCAGTACTTC. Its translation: CASNPGRTADYEQYF.

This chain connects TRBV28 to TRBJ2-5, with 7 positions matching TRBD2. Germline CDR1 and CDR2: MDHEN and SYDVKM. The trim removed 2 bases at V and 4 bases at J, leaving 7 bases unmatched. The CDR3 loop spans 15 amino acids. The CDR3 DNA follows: TGTGCCAGCAGTTTAAGCTCCGGGGGGATAGAGACCCAGTACTTC. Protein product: CASSLSSGGIETQYF.

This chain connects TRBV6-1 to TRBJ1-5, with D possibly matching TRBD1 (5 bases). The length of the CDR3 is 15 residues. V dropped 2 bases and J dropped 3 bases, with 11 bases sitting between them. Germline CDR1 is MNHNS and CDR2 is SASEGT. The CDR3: CASSEWRGNNQPQHF. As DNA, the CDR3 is TGTGCCAGCAGTGAATGGCGGGGGAACAATCAGCCCCAGCATTTT.

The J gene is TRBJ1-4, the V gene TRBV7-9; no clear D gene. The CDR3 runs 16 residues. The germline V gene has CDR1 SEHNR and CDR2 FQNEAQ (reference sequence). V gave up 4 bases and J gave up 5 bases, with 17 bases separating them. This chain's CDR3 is CASSSVTAGPNEKLFF. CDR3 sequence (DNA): TGTGCCAGCAGCTCCGTAACGGCAGGTCCGAATGAAAAACTGTTTTTT.

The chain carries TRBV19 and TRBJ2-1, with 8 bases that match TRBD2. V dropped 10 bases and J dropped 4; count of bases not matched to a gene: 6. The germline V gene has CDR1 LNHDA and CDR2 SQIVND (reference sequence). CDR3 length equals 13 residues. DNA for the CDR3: TGTGCCATTCGGGGGGGCCCATACAATGAGCAGTTCTTC. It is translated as CAIRGGPYNEQFF.

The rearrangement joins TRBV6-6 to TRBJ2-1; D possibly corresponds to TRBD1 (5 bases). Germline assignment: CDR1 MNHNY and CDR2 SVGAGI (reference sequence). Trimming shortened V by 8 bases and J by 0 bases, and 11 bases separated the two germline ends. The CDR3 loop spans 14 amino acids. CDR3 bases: TGTGCCAGCCTTAGGGGCAACTCCTACAATGAGCAGTTCTTC. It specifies CASLRGNSYNEQFF.

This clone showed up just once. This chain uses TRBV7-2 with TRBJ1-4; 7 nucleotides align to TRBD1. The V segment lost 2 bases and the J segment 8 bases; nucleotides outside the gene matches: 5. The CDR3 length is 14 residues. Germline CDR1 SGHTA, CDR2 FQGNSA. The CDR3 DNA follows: TGTGCCAGCAGCTTATCAGGGGGGGACGAAAAACTGTTTTTT. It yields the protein CASSLSGGDEKLFF.

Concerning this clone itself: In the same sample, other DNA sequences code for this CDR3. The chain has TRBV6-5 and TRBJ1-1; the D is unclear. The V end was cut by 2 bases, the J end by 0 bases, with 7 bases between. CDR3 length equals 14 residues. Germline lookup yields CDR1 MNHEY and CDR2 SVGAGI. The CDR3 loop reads CASSYRTVNTEAFF. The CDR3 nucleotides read TGTGCCAGCAGTTACCGAACGGTGAACACTGAAGCTTTCTTT.

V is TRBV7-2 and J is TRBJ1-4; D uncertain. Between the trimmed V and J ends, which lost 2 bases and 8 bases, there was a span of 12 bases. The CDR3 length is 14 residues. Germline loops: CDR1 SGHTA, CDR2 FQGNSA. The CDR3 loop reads CASSLLGVREKLFF. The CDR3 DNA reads TGTGCCAGCAGCTTACTCGGTGTCAGGGAAAAACTGTTTTTT.

CDR3 region: CASRLGPVAGELFF. The CDR3 DNA reads TGTGCCAGCAGGCTCGGACCGGTTGCCGGGGAGCTGTTTTTT. This chain connects TRBV2 to TRBJ2-2; D is unclear. Germline values: CDR1 SNHLY, CDR2 FYNNEI. V lost 6 bases to trimming and J lost 6 bases, with 14 bases between them. The CDR3 spans 14 residues.

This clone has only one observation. CDR3 region: CASSVLQGAGELFF. The CDR3 DNA sequence: TGTGCCAGCAGCGTCCTACAGGGGGCCGGGGAGCTGTTTTTT. This rearrangement joins TRBV9 to TRBJ2-2; 8 bases are a match to TRBD1. V gave up 2 bases and J gave up 6 bases; unmatched junction bases: 3. The CDR3 has 14 residues. The germline gives CDR1 SGDLS, CDR2 YYNGEE.

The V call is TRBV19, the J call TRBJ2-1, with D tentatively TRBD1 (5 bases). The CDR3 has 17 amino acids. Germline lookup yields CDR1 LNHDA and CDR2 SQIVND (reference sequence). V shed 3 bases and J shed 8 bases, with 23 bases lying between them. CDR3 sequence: CASSMARPGKPYDEQFF. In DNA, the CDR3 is TGTGCCAGTAGTATGGCCCGACCAGGGAAACCTTACGATGAGCAGTTCTTC.

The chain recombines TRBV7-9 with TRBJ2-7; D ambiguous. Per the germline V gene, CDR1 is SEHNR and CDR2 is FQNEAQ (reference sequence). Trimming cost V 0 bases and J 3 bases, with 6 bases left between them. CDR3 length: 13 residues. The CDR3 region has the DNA TGTGCCAGCAGCTTAGCGTCCAGCTACGAGCAGTACTTC. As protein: CASSLASSYEQYF.

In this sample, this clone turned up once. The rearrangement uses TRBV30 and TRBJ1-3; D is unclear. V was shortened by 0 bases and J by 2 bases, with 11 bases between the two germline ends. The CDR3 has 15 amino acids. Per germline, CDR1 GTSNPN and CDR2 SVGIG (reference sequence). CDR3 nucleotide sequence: TGTGCCTGGAGTGTACATACCGCCGCTGGAAACACCATATATTTT. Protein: CAWSVHTAAGNTIYF.

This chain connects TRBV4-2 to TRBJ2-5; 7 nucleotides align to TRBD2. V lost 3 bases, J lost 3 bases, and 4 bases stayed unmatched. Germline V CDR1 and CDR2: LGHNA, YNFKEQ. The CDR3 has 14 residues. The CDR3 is CASSQGGGKETQYF. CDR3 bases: TGTGCCAGCAGCCAGGGCGGGGGTAAAGAGACCCAGTACTTC.

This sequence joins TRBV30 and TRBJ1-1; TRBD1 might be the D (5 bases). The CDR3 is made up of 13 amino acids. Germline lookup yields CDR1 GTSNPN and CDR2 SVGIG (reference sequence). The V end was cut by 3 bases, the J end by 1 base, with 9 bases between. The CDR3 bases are TGTGCCTGGAGGGCGGGGGGGAACACTGAAGCTTTCTTT. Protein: CAWRAGGNTEAFF.

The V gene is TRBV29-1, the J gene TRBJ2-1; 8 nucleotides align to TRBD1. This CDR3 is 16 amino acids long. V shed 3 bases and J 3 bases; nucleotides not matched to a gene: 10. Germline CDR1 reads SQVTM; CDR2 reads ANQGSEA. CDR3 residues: CSVEAPGRGHYNEQFF. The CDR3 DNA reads TGCAGCGTTGAGGCCCCGGGCAGGGGGCACTACAATGAGCAGTTCTTC.

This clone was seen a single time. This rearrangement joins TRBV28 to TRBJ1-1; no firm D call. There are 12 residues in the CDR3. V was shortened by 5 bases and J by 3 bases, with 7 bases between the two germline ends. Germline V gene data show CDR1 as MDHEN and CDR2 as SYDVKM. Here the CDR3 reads CASSLPYTEAFF. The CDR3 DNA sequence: TGTGCCAGCAGTCTACCTTACACTGAAGCTTTCTTT.

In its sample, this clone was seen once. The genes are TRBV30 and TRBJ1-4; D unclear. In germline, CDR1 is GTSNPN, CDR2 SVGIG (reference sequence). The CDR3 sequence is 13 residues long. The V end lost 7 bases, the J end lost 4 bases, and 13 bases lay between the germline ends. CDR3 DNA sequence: TGTGCCTCCAAGACATGGGGTAATGAAAAACTGTTTTTT. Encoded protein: CASKTWGNEKLFF. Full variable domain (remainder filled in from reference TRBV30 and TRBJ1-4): SQTIHQWPATLVQPVGSPLSLECTVEGTSNPNLYWYRQAAGRGLQLLFYSVGIGQISSEVPQNLSASRPQDRQFILSSKKLLLSDSGFYLCASKTWGNEKLFFGSGTQLSVL.